This note documents a single T cell receptor beta chain sequence. Clones were sequenced by immunoSEQ multiplex PCR, and TCRdb holds only the in-frame ones, with some missing. The data show under 140,000 clones, 85% to 95% seen once. This record belongs to a study of T cell responses to AZD1222 COVID-19 vaccine. In germline, CDR1 is LNHDA, CDR2 SQIVND (reference sequence). The CDR3 consists of 16 residues. Trimming took 1 base from V and 1 from J; bases not matched to a gene: 6. The TCR was taken from an adult who received the AZD1222 COVID-19 vaccine. The rearrangement joins TRBV19 to TRBJ1-1; 7 bases are a match to TRBD1. The sequencing here drew on peripheral blood, taken 28 days after the second AZD1222 dose. The CDR3 DNA reads TGTGCCAGTAGTATAGGACAGGGTAGGAGGAACACTGAAGCTTTCTTT. Translation gives CASSIGQGRRNTEAFF.